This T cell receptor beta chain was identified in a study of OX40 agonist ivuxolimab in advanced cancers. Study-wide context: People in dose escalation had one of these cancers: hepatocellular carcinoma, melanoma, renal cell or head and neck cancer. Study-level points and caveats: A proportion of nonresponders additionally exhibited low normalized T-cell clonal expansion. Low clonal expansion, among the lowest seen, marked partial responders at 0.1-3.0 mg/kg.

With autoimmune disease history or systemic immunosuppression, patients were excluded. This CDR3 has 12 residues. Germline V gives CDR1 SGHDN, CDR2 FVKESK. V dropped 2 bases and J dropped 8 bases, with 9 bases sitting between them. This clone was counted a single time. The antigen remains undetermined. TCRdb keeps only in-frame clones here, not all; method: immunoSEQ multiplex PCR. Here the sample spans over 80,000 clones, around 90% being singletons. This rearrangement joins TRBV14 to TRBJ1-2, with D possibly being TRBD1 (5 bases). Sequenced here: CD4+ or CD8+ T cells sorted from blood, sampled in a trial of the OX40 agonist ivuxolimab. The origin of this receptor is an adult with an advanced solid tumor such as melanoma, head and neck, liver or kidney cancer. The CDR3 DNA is TGTGCCAGCAGCCAATATGGGGACGGCTACACCTTC. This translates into CASSQYGDGYTF.